The clone carrying this T cell receptor (beta chain) was counted a few times. In the original workflow: Amplification of reference gene primers was used by the study to estimate nucleated cell counts. The table came from immunoSEQ multiplex PCR; TCRdb's copy has only in-frame clones and leaves some out. V, J and clone size were drawn from that table, and D and trimming were deduced from the DNA. The table records a few hundred thousand clones, 88% of them present only once. Participants spanned ages about 18 to 100 years and resided in 20 to 30 US areas. This entry comes from a study of blood T cell repertoires in COVID-19. The clonotype comes from an older woman in a cohort exposed to, infected with or recovered from COVID-19 (not recorded which). Material for sequencing was PBMCs or T cells enriched from blood (not recorded which).

CDR3 sequence reads: CASSQLSGDSPLHF. Written as DNA, the CDR3 is TGTGCCAGCAGCCAGTTGTCAGGGGACTCACCCCTCCACTTT. This chain uses TRBV3-1 (or the pseudogene TRBV3-2) with TRBJ1-6, with D possibly TRBD1 on 6 matching bases. The CDR3 contains 14 residues. The germline CDR1 and CDR2 sequences are LGHDT and YNNKEL (reference sequence). V gave up 3 bases and J gave up 10 bases, with 13 bases separating them.